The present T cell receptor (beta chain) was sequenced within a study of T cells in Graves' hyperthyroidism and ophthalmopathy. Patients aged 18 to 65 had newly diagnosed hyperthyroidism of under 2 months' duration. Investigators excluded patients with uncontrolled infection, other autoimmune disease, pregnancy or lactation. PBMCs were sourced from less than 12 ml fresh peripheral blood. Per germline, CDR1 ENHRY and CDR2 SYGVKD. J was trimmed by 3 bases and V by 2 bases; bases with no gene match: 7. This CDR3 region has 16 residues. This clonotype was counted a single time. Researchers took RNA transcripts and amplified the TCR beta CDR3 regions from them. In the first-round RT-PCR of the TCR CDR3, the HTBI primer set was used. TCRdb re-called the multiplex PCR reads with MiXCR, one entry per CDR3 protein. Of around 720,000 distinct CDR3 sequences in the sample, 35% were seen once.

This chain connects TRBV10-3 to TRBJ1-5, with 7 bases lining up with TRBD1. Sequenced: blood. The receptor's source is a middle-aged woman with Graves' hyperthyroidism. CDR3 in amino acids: CAISEGTAFVNQPQHF. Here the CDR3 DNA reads TGTGCCATCAGTGAGGGGACAGCTTTTGTCAATCAGCCCCAGCATTTT.